One and the same sample provided the 5 T cell receptor beta chains below, sequenced in a study of shared clonotypes between healthy human individuals. The naive CD8 subset, CD45RO-negative cells positively selected for CCR7, excluded terminally differentiated effector memory CD45RA+ cells. Method: immunoSEQ multiplex PCR; TCRdb's copy keeps in-frame clones and lacks some. The table has roughly 2.1 million clones, about 92% seen once. The sample comprised naive CD8+ T cells from PBMCs. All receptors derive from a man between 18 and 29 years old in good health. Some clones in this sample may be carry-over from other donors' samples.

This chain joins TRBV25-1 and TRBJ2-1, with a weak D call TRBD1 (6 bases). The CDR3 totals 16 residues. The V and J ends lost 6 bases and 0 bases respectively, with 15 bases between them. Per the germline V gene, CDR1 is MGHDK and CDR2 is SYGVNS. The CDR3 sequence is CASSILRGSSYNEQFF. CDR3 nucleotide sequence: TGTGCCAGCAGCATCTTGAGGGGGAGCTCCTACAATGAGCAGTTCTTC.

The V gene is TRBV4-1, the J gene TRBJ1-1; D is unclear. Germline values: CDR1 MGHRA, CDR2 YSYEKL. The CDR3 loop spans 15 amino acids. V lost 2 bases and J 0 bases, leaving 10 bases between the germline ends. The chain's CDR3 is CASSQHGSLNTEAFF. CDR3 nucleotides: TGCGCCAGCAGCCAACATGGTTCGTTGAACACTGAAGCTTTCTTT.

The V call is TRBV2, the J call TRBJ2-1, with D possibly TRBD2 on 5 matching bases. V was cut by 9 bases and J by 0 bases, with 9 bases left in between. There are 13 residues in the CDR3. Germline CDR1 is SNHLY and CDR2 is FYNNEI. The CDR3 protein is CARRGSSYNEQFF. The CDR3 DNA reads TGTGCCAGACGGGGAAGCTCCTACAATGAGCAGTTCTTC. The variable domain in full, with the rest retrieved from reference TRBV2 and TRBJ2-1, is EPEVTQTPSHQVTQMGQEVILRCVPISNHLYFYWYRQILGQKVEFLVSFYNNEISEKSEIFDDQFSVERPDGSNFTLKIRSTKLEDSAMYFCARRGSSYNEQFFGPGTRLTVL.

This chain connects TRBV28 to TRBJ2-3; D gene ambiguous. The germline V gene encodes CDR1 MDHEN and CDR2 SYDVKM. This CDR3 has 11 residues. V gave up 6 bases and J gave up 6 bases, with 7 bases separating them. The CDR3 DNA reads TGTGCCAGCAGCCCTGGGGATACGCAGTATTTT. Translation: CASSPGDTQYF.

To note about this clone: Other DNA sequences in this sample translate to the same CDR3. The gene calls are TRBV27 and TRBJ2-7; D call uncertain. Germline V gene data show CDR1 as MNHEY and CDR2 as SMNVEV (reference sequence). The CDR3 has 13 amino acids. The V and J ends lost 2 bases and 0 bases respectively, with 5 bases between them. The CDR3 nucleotides read TGTGCCAGCAGTTTAGGTATCTCCTACGAGCAGTACTTC. Translated: CASSLGISYEQYF.